Each of the 30 T cell receptor beta chains below was sequenced from the same sample in a study of OX40 agonist ivuxolimab in advanced cancers. Data came from immunoSEQ multiplex PCR; TCRdb stores just in-frame clones and leaves some out. The sample includes around 50,000 clones, roughly 80% seen only once; the top ten take 2% to 3%. The starting material was CD4+ or CD8+ T cells sorted from blood, obtained in a trial of the OX40 agonist ivuxolimab. These receptors were obtained from an adult with an advanced solid tumor such as melanoma, head and neck, liver or kidney cancer.

The CDR3 bases are TGTGCCAGCACATCGGGTCAGGGCTCCTACGAGCAGTACTTC. This encodes CASTSGQGSYEQYF. This chain uses TRBV28 with TRBJ2-7; the D gene is possibly TRBD1 (5 bases). Between the trimmed V and J ends, which lost 7 bases and 0 bases, there was a span of 13 bases. CDR1 is MDHEN and CDR2 is SYDVKM in the germline V gene. The CDR3 loop spans 14 amino acids.

This chain joins TRBV10-2 and TRBJ2-7; maybe TRBD2 (5 bases). CDR3 length: 14 residues. V shed 5 bases and J shed 5 bases, with 16 bases lying between them. Germline CDR1 reads WSHSY; CDR2 reads SAAADI. The CDR3 nucleotides read TGCGCCAGCAGTAACGTGAGGCTCGGGGACGAGCAGTACTTC. It yields the protein CASSNVRLGDEQYF.

The chain carries TRBV7-2 and TRBJ2-1; 14 nucleotides align to TRBD2. The CDR3 has 16 residues. CDR1 is SGHTA and CDR2 is FQGNSA in the germline V gene. V dropped 6 bases and J dropped 8; count of bases not matched to a gene: 9. CDR3 nucleotide sequence: TGTGCCAGCAGTCGTGAAGGGACTAGCGGGAGTTATGAGCAGTTCTTC. Translated, it gives CASSREGTSGSYEQFF. The whole variable domain, remainder taken from reference TRBV7-2 and TRBJ2-1, is GAGVSQSPSNKVTEKGKDVELRCDPISGHTALYWYRQSLGQGLEFLIYFQGNSAPDKSGLPSDRFSAERTGGSVSTLTIQRTQQEDSAVYLCASSREGTSGSYEQFFGPGTRLTVL.

The chain employs TRBV10-1 and TRBJ1-1; weak D call: TRBD1 (5 bases). Trimming pared 8 bases from V and 4 bases from J, leaving 8 bases between. CDR1 WNHNN and CDR2 SYGVQD come from the germline V gene (reference sequence). CDR3 length: 11 amino acids. CDR3 DNA sequence: TGCGCCAGCGGGGGGGGCACTGAAGCTTTCTTT. Protein: CASGGGTEAFF.

The chain links TRBV28 to TRBJ2-7, with D perhaps matching TRBD2 (6 bases). Trimming removed 6 bases from V and 7 bases from J, with 22 bases in between. This CDR3 comprises 15 residues. In germline, CDR1 is MDHEN, CDR2 SYDVKM. The CDR3 DNA sequence: TGTGCCAGCAGCCCAGGTTGGCGGGACCTGGGTGAGCAGTACTTC. Amino acid sequence: CASSPGWRDLGEQYF.

This clone was seen more than once but under ten times. The V gene is TRBV28, the J gene TRBJ2-7, with 8 bases matching TRBD2. The CDR3 length is 14 residues. Germline lookup yields CDR1 MDHEN and CDR2 SYDVKM. Trimming cost V 6 bases and J 2 bases; bases outside gene matches: 6. DNA for the CDR3: TGTGCCAGCAGCAACCGGGGGGGAACCTACGAGCAGTACTTC. This translates into CASSNRGGTYEQYF.

The rearrangement links TRBV6-5 to TRBJ2-5; D is perhaps TRBD2 (5 bases). Germline-derived CDR1 and CDR2 are MNHEY and SVGAGI. This CDR3 region has 14 residues. Between the trimmed V and J ends, which lost 7 bases and 7 bases, there was a span of 19 bases. The chain's CDR3 is CASIDSRRVGTQYF. The CDR3, as DNA: TGTGCCAGCATTGACTCGCGGCGGGTAGGGACCCAGTACTTC.

The CDR3 reads CASGTSGRDTQYF. CDR3 DNA: TGTGCCTCCGGGACTAGCGGGAGAGATACGCAGTATTTT. The chain joins TRBV19 to TRBJ2-3; TRBD2 aligns across 14 bases. CDR1 is LNHDA and CDR2 is SQIVND in the germline V gene (reference sequence). Trimming cost V 11 bases and J 5 bases; bases outside gene matches: 3. The CDR3 has 13 amino acids.

V is TRBV6-1 and J is TRBJ2-1, with D possibly being TRBD1 or TRBD2 (5 bases each). Between the trimmed V and J ends, which lost 8 bases and 8 bases, there was a span of 19 bases. Germline V CDR1 and CDR2: MNHNS, SASEGT. CDR3 length: 14 amino acids. The DNA for the CDR3 is TGTGCCAGCCTAGGCCTTGAGAGGGGCGATGAGCAGTTCTTC. Translated: CASLGLERGDEQFF.

This clone is classed as large. The V call is TRBV18, the J call TRBJ1-3; 8 positions agree with TRBD1. The germline V gene has CDR1 KGHSH and CDR2 LQKENI. The junction had 15 bases not matched to a gene; V was cut back by 6 bases and J by 2 bases. The CDR3 consists of 18 residues. CDR3 in DNA: TGTGCCAGCTCGATAAAGGCACCAGGACAGGGCGCTGGAAACACCATATATTTT. It specifies CASSIKAPGQGAGNTIYF.

V usage is TRBV7-8 and J usage is TRBJ2-1; TRBD2 matches at 8 bases. Germline V lookup: CDR1 SGHVS, CDR2 FQNEAQ. This CDR3 region has 16 residues. V lost 0 bases and J lost 6; bases outside the gene matches: 7. The CDR3 sequence is CASSLALTSVVNEQFF. In nucleotides, the CDR3 is TGTGCCAGCAGCTTAGCGTTGACTAGCGTCGTCAATGAGCAGTTCTTC.

This chain links TRBV5-8 with TRBJ1-4; D perhaps matches TRBD1 (6 bases). With 4 bases removed from V and 4 bases from J, the gap between germline ends came to 11 bases. CDR3 size: 14 residues. Germline CDR1 and CDR2: SGHTS and YDEGEE. The CDR3 DNA reads as TGTGCCAGCAGCCGGACAGCGTTTAATGAAAAACTGTTTTTT. Residues: CASSRTAFNEKLFF.

This clone turned up a few times. The rearrangement links TRBV28 to TRBJ2-7, with TRBD2 identical over 10 bases. V lost 3 bases and J lost 4; bases outside the gene matches: 3. The CDR3 sequence is 14 residues long. From germline, CDR1 is MDHEN and CDR2 SYDVKM. CDR3 loop: CASSLIAGGYEQYF. In nucleotides, the CDR3 is TGTGCCAGCAGTTTGATAGCGGGGGGTTACGAGCAGTACTTC.

J is TRBJ1-4 and V is TRBV25-1, with D maybe TRBD1 (5 bases). This CDR3 region has 13 residues. Between the trimmed V and J ends, which lost 4 bases and 5 bases, there was a span of 8 bases. The V gene's germline CDR1 is MGHDK and CDR2 SYGVNS. For the CDR3, the DNA is TGTGCCAGCAGTGGACAGCCAAATGAAAAACTGTTTTTT. Translated, it gives CASSGQPNEKLFF.

The chain joins TRBV7-2 to TRBJ2-7; D not resolved. Germline values: CDR1 SGHTA, CDR2 FQGNSA. This CDR3 has 14 amino acids. The ends were cut back, 1 base at V and 2 bases at J, with 9 bases in the middle. The CDR3 DNA reads as TGTGCCAGCAGCTTAGGCAGAGAGCCCTACGAGCAGTACTTC. Its translation is CASSLGREPYEQYF.

The chain has TRBV28 and TRBJ1-2; possibly TRBD1 for D (5 bases). V lost 3 bases and J lost 4, with 18 bases in between. The CDR3 loop spans 16 amino acids. Germline V gene data show CDR1 as MDHEN and CDR2 as SYDVKM. The chain's CDR3 is CASSFAGTRTPYGYTF. The CDR3 bases are TGTGCCAGCAGTTTTGCGGGGACGAGAACACCCTATGGCTACACCTTC.

The chain recombines TRBV19 with TRBJ2-7; no reliable D call. The V gene's germline CDR1 is LNHDA and CDR2 SQIVND (reference sequence). V was clipped by 0 bases and J by 0 bases, with 9 bases between them. This CDR3 contains 15 residues. The CDR3 DNA is TGTGCCAGTAGTATAGATCTGGCTCTCTCCTACGAGCAGTACTTC. This gives the protein CASSIDLALSYEQYF.

The V and J genes are TRBV10-1 and TRBJ2-7, with D hard to call. From germline, CDR1 is WNHNN and CDR2 SYGVQD (reference sequence). The V gene lost 0 bases and the J gene lost 6 bases, with 12 bases spanning the gap. This CDR3 spans 14 amino acids. The CDR3 DNA sequence: TGCGCCAGCAGTGAGTCGGGCCAGGTCGGCGAGCAGTACTTC. Its translation is CASSESGQVGEQYF.

This chain joins TRBV7-9 and TRBJ1-4; 8 nucleotides align to TRBD1. Germline V gene sequence: CDR1 SEHNR, CDR2 FQNEAQ (reference sequence). V was clipped by 1 base and J by 7 bases; unmatched bases: 2. The CDR3 loop spans 14 amino acids. The CDR3 DNA sequence: TGTGCCAGCAGCTTAGGACAGGGGCGTGAAAAACTGTTTTTT. Protein sequence: CASSLGQGREKLFF.

This chain links TRBV5-6 with TRBJ2-5; 11 bases are shared with TRBD1. CDR1 and CDR2 from the germline V gene are SGHDT and YYEEEE. The CDR3 loop spans 15 amino acids. The trim removed 2 bases at V and 14 bases at J, leaving 14 bases unmatched. The CDR3 loop is CASSFFLGQGEVLYF. Here the CDR3 DNA reads TGTGCCAGCAGCTTTTTTTTGGGACAGGGGGAGGTCCTTTACTTC.

The chain recombines TRBV27 with TRBJ2-3; 12 bases agree with TRBD2. The CDR3 is 19 residues long. Trimming removed 4 bases from V and 0 bases from J; junction bases left unmatched: 11. The germline V gene has CDR1 MNHEY and CDR2 SMNVEV (reference sequence). CDR3 coding DNA: TGTGCCAGCAGTTCGACCACTAGCGGGAGGACTCATAGCACAGATACGCAGTATTTT. Amino acid sequence: CASSSTTSGRTHSTDTQYF.

Of note for this clone: Compared with germline, one end of the junction differs, possibly owing to a read error. The chain recombines TRBV28 with TRBJ2-2, with D perhaps matching TRBD1 (7 bases). Per germline, CDR1 MDHEN and CDR2 SYDVKM. The CDR3 runs 13 residues. Here the CDR3 reads CASSTRGDGKLFF. The CDR3, as DNA: TGTGCCAGCAGCACCAGGGGGGACGGGAAGCTGTTTTTT.

The chain joins TRBV7-8 to TRBJ1-2, with D unclear. This CDR3 is 15 amino acids long. Germline CDR1 is SGHVS and CDR2 is FQNEAQ. Trimming stripped 4 bases from V and 2 bases from J, with 14 bases between. CDR3 in DNA: TGTGCCAGCAGCTACGAACGGCGGAGAAACTATGGCTACACCTTC. Protein: CASSYERRRNYGYTF.

The V gene is TRBV29-1, the J gene TRBJ2-2; D is perhaps TRBD1 (6 bases). The CDR3 totals 13 residues. Germline V gives CDR1 SQVTM, CDR2 ANQGSEA. V gave up 8 bases and J gave up 2 bases, with 12 bases separating them. The CDR3 spells CSSRDTNTGELFF. CDR3 bases: TGCAGCTCCCGGGACACCAACACCGGGGAGCTGTTTTTT.

V is TRBV14 and J is TRBJ1-2, with D possibly matching TRBD1 (5 bases). There are 15 residues in the CDR3. V lost 1 base and J 8 bases, leaving 17 bases between the germline ends. The germline V gene encodes CDR1 SGHDN and CDR2 FVKESK. In DNA, the CDR3 is TGTGCCAGCAGCCAAGTGATCGGGGCAGCAGGGGGCTACACCTTC. This encodes CASSQVIGAAGGYTF.

This clone was seen once. The gene calls are TRBV7-4 and TRBJ2-7; TRBD2 is a possible D gene (6 bases). The CDR3 contains 14 residues. V was shortened by 2 bases and J by 5 bases, with 13 bases between the two germline ends. Germline CDR1 and CDR2: SGHVT and SQSDAQ. The CDR3 here is CASSLRREKHEQYF. CDR3 nucleotides: TGTGCCAGCAGCTTACGCCGGGAGAAGCACGAGCAGTACTTC.

This sequence joins TRBV6-5 and TRBJ2-2; no clear D. V lost 6 bases and J 1 base, leaving 12 bases between the germline ends. The CDR3 covers 15 residues. Germline CDR1 and CDR2: MNHEY and SVGAGI. CDR3 sequence: CASRPGYVNTGELFF. CDR3 nucleotide sequence: TGTGCCAGCAGGCCGGGTTACGTGAACACCGGGGAGCTGTTTTTT.

The chain has TRBV19 and TRBJ1-2; maybe TRBD1 (5 bases). This CDR3 region has 15 residues. V was cut by 3 bases and J by 0 bases, with 11 bases left in between. Germline CDR1 LNHDA, CDR2 SQIVND (reference sequence). The CDR3 is CASSIKRGANYGYTF. The CDR3 bases are TGTGCCAGTAGTATTAAGAGGGGCGCTAACTATGGCTACACCTTC.

This chain uses TRBV20-1 with TRBJ1-1; D may be TRBD1 (6 bases). The germline V and J ends were trimmed by 5 bases and 7 bases, with 11 bases remaining between them. The CDR3 covers 11 residues. CDR1 is DFQATT and CDR2 is SNEGSKA in the germline V gene (reference sequence). The CDR3 DNA follows: TGCAGTGCTCCAGGGGTTATTGAAGCTTTCTTT. The encoded protein is CSAPGVIEAFF.

The V gene is TRBV6-5, the J gene TRBJ2-2; unclear D gene. The germline V gene encodes CDR1 MNHEY and CDR2 SVGAGI. The CDR3 totals 13 residues. V dropped 7 bases and J dropped 0 bases, with 6 bases sitting between them. The CDR3 region is CASKNTNTGELFF. CDR3 DNA sequence: TGTGCCAGCAAGAACACGAACACCGGGGAGCTGTTTTTT.